The 17 T cell receptor beta chains listed next were all sequenced from one sample in a study of tumor-infiltrating lymphocytes in primary liver carcinoma. TCR beta cDNA was prepared out of roughly 0.5 ug total RNA by means of a constant-region primer. Slightly modified ARM-PCR served as the procedure for the TCR beta libraries. These libraries came from three rounds of nested multiplex PCR. The study ran its first two PCR rounds for nine to eleven cycles each, using TRBV1-TRBV30 forward primers and a C-beta reverse primer. Via MiXCR, TCRdb re-called the multiplex PCR reads, giving one row per CDR3 protein. The data hold approximately 190,000 distinct CDR3 sequences, with over 80% observed a single time. It was from approximately 20-30 mg of unsorted bulk tissue that RNA and DNA were co-extracted. Sequencing was performed on tumor tissue from primary liver carcinoma. These TCRs come from a man aged 40-50 years with primary liver carcinoma and hepatitis B virus infection.

As to this clonotype: At one end, the junction sequence differs from germline, possibly due to a read error. The rearrangement joins TRBV11-2 to TRBJ1-4; a weak D match, TRBD1 (6 bases). This CDR3 is 15 amino acids long. The germline gives CDR1 SGHAT, CDR2 FQNNGV. DNA for the CDR3: TGTGCCAGCAGCAAGGTGGGGGCGGGAAATGAAGAACTGTTTTTT. This sequence encodes CASSKVGAGNEELFF. Drawing the rest from reference TRBV11-2 and TRBJ1-4, the complete variable domain is EAGVAQSPRYKIIEKRQSVAFWCNPISGHATLYWYQQILGQGPKLLIQFQNNGVVDDSQLPKDRFSAERLKGVDSTLKIQPAKLEDSAVYLCASSKVGAGNEELFFGSGTQLSVL.

As concerns this clonotype: At one boundary the junction diverges from the germline segment, which might be a read error. This chain joins TRBV12-5 and TRBJ1-1, with 8 bases aligning to TRBD1. Germline-derived CDR1 and CDR2 are LGHNT and FRNRAP. The CDR3 has 16 residues. In DNA form, the CDR3 reads TGTACTAGTGGTTGCCTTCCAGGGGGCATGAATACTGAAGCTTTCTTT. Translation: CTSGCLPGGMNTEAFF.

On this clonotype itself: It is likely a read error, because the conserved phenylalanine at the end of the CDR3 is missing. The CDR3 is CASSQEGNYCYTS. CDR3 bases: TGCGCCAGCAGCCAAGAGGGCAACTATTGCTACACCTCC. V and J are TRBV4-3 and TRBJ1-2; D is undetermined. The CDR3 is 13 residues long. Germline CDR1 is LGHNA and CDR2 is YSLEER.

This clonotype was picked up one time. The junction shows a germline mismatch at one end, possibly a read error. The chain employs TRBV28 and TRBJ2-7, with D possibly TRBD2 on 5 matching bases. The germline CDR1 and CDR2 sequences are MDHEN and SYDVKM. The CDR3 is 14 residues long. The CDR3 region is CASSPLEDQRVEYF. As DNA, the CDR3 is TGTGCCAGCAGTCCCCTGGAGGACCAGAGAGTCGAGTATTTC.

Notes on this clonotype: This could be a read error, since a much larger clone is one nucleotide away. This chain connects TRBV5-1 to TRBJ2-1, with 10 bases that match TRBD2. The CDR3 covers 16 residues. V lost 4 bases, J lost 9 bases, and 13 bases stayed unmatched. In germline, CDR1 is SGHRS, CDR2 YFSETQ. The CDR3 loop reads CASSNGWLAGEGEQFF. For the CDR3, the DNA is TGCGCCAGCAGCAATGGATGGCTAGCGGGAGAGGGTGAGCAGTTCTTC.

The V gene is TRBV11-2, the J gene TRBJ2-5; no reliable D call. Deletions cut 5 bases from V and 5 bases from J, with 27 bases between. This CDR3 is built from 18 residues. Germline CDR1 is SGHAT and CDR2 is FQNNGV. The DNA of the CDR3 is TGTGCCAGCAGCCCTAACTCAATCCATGGTACTGGGCGTGAGACCCAGTACTTC. Residues: CASSPNSIHGTGRETQYF.

Turning to this clonotype: The CDR3 carries no conserved terminal phenylalanine or tryptophan, so it likely arises from a read error. J is TRBJ1-5 and V is TRBV12-3 or TRBV12-4; no definite D call. The CDR3 extends over 15 amino acids. The CDR3 DNA reads as TGTGCCAGCAGTGAGATCGGGAACAGCAATCAGCACCAGCATTTG. Encoded protein: CASSEIGNSNQHQHL.

Comments on this clonotype: With a much larger clone just one base away, this may be a read error. V and J are TRBV5-1 and TRBJ2-5; 12 bases fit TRBD1. The germline gives CDR1 SGHRS, CDR2 YFSETQ. The CDR3 contains 17 residues. The CDR3 protein is CVSSLGRDRGHRETQYF. Written as DNA, the CDR3 is TGCGTCAGCAGCTTGGGACGGGACAGGGGGCATAGAGAGACCCAGTACTTC.

V usage is TRBV5-5 and J usage is TRBJ1-2, with a tentative D call TRBD1 (5 bases). The CDR3 has 13 amino acids. Deletions cut 5 bases from V and 14 bases from J, with 22 bases between. CDR1 is SGHKS, CDR2 YYEKEE, per germline (reference sequence). The CDR3 DNA reads TGTGCCAGCAGGGTGCCGGGACCTTCTGCCTATACCTTC. Translation gives CASRVPGPSAYTF. Filled out from reference TRBV5-5 and TRBJ1-2, the complete variable domain reads DAGVTQSPTHLIKTRGQQVTLRCSPISGHKSVSWYQQVLGQGPQFIFQYYEKEERGRGNFPDRFSARQFPNYSSELNVNALLLGDSALYLCASRVPGPSAYTFGSGTRLTVV.

V usage is TRBV4-3 and J usage is TRBJ2-1, with D possibly called TRBD1 or TRBD2 (5 bases each). Trimming removed 9 bases at V and 10 bases at J, with 22 bases between. The CDR3 runs to 14 residues. CDR1 and CDR2 (germline): LGHNA, YSLEER. The CDR3: CARNQGTNFDEQFF. The DNA for the CDR3 is TGCGCCAGAAACCAAGGGACCAATTTCGACGAGCAGTTCTTC.

There are a few counts of this clonotype. A much more abundant neighbour one base away suggests this may be a read error. The chain carries TRBV7-9 and TRBJ1-2; D might be TRBD1 (6 bases). CDR3 length: 14 residues. The germline CDR1 and CDR2 sequences are SEHNR and FQNEAQ (reference sequence). V lost 5 bases and J lost 8, with 18 bases in between. In DNA form, the CDR3 reads TGTGCCAGCAGCCAAGCTGGGGGGCATGAAGGCTACACCTTC. Amino acid sequence: CASSQAGGHEGYTF.

The chain couples TRBV29-1 to TRBJ2-3; D call uncertain. The CDR3 has 13 amino acids. CDR1 is SQVTM, CDR2 ANQGSEA, per germline. This CDR3 reads CTLRATSTDTQYF. CDR3 coding DNA: TGCACCCTCCGGGCAACTAGCACAGATACGCAGTATTTT.

As concerns this clonotype: This may be a read error, as it is one base from a much larger clone. V and J are TRBV24-1 and TRBJ2-7, with TRBD1 as a possible D gene (5 bases). This CDR3 region has 13 residues. CDR1 is KGHDR and CDR2 is SFDVKD in the germline V gene. The V and J ends lost 3 bases and 3 bases respectively, with 8 bases between them. CDR3 DNA sequence: TGTGCCACCAGTGATGCGGACAACTACGAGCAGTACTTC. Protein sequence: CATSDADNYEQYF.

Regarding this clonotype: A read error is possible here, since a much larger clone lies one base away. This chain uses TRBV5-1 with TRBJ2-1; D not certain. The CDR3 consists of 14 residues. Germline V gives CDR1 SGHRS, CDR2 YFSETQ. CDR3 DNA sequence: TGCGCCAGCAGCTTGTCAGCCCCCTACAATGATCAGTTCTTC. Translation gives CASSLSAPYNDQFF.

Comments on this clonotype: This may come from a read error, since a much larger clone is one base off. The chain combines TRBV28 with TRBJ2-3, with D hard to call. The CDR3 loop spans 14 amino acids. Germline V gene data show CDR1 as MDHEN and CDR2 as SYDVKM. This CDR3 reads CASNLQPAGDTQYF. The CDR3 nucleotides are TGTGCCAGCAATTTACAACCAGCCGGAGATACGCAGTATTTT.

In the case of this clonotype: A much larger clone differs from this one at a single base, so this may be a read error. The genes are TRBV28 and TRBJ1-1; D call uncertain. CDR1 MDHEN and CDR2 SYDVKM come from the germline V gene. This CDR3 region has 13 residues. Between the trimmed V and J ends, which lost 3 bases and 6 bases, there was a span of 11 bases. The CDR3 DNA is TGTGCCAGCAGTTTGAACATGGTGGCTGAAGCTTTCTTT. It is translated as CASSLNMVAEAFF.

This sequence joins TRBV29-1 and TRBJ2-2; no reliable D call. CDR1 SQVTM and CDR2 ANQGSEA come from the germline V gene. CDR3 size: 13 residues. The germline V and J ends were trimmed by 8 bases and 3 bases, with 13 bases remaining between them. The CDR3 spells CSLLMEDTGELFF. CDR3 nucleotides: TGCAGCCTGTTAATGGAAGACACCGGGGAGCTGTTTTTT.